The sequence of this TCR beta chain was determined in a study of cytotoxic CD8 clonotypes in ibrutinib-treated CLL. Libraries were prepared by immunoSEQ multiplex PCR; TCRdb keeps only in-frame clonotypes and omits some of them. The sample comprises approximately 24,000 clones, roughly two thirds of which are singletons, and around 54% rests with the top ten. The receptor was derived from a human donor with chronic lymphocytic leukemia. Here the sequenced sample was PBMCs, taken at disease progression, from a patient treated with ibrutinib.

This chain's CDR3 is CSATYNEQFF. Here the CDR3 DNA reads TGCAGTGCCACCTACAATGAGCAGTTCTTC. The J gene is TRBJ2-1, the V gene TRBV20-1; D is unclear. V lost 6 bases, J lost 2 bases, and 2 bases lay in between. The CDR3 extends over 10 amino acids. CDR1 DFQATT and CDR2 SNEGSKA come from the germline V gene (reference sequence).